This TCR beta chain was observed in a study of cytomegalovirus exposure and HLA in healthy donors. Regarding this clone: Its antigen is as yet unknown.

Study results and limitations: Presence/absence analyses assumed roughly uniform sequencing depth across donors, which may not hold.

It was with 60 Vbeta and 13 Jbeta primers that the PCR ran. The data were produced by immunoSEQ multiplex PCR, yet TCRdb's version contains in-frame clones alone and is incomplete. The sample contains over 85,000 clones, around 82% of which appear only once. When sampled, the donors appeared nominally healthy, though they likely had unrecorded immune exposures. The clonotype comes from a man aged 35 to 55 in good health and CMV-seronegative. Sequenced sample: PBMCs.

As DNA, the CDR3 is TGTGCCAGCAGCTTAGGGACAGTGGCCTACGAGCAGTACTTC. As protein: CASSLGTVAYEQYF. The rearrangement joins TRBV13 to TRBJ2-7; D is perhaps TRBD1 (5 bases). There are 14 residues in the CDR3. In germline, CDR1 is PRHDT, CDR2 FYEKMQ (reference sequence). V lost 0 bases and J lost 2, with 8 bases in between.